Reported below is one T cell receptor (beta chain). Its antigen is as yet unknown. The sample comes from a study of cytomegalovirus exposure and HLA in healthy donors. Study-wide points: The authors listed approximately 150 TCR beta chains as cytomegalovirus-associated. A previous analysis found most TCR beta V segments productive roughly 90% or roughly 30% of the time.

Use of 60 Vbeta and 13 Jbeta primers characterized the PCR. In the authors' methods: The authors later counted approximately 80 million unique TCR beta chains, approximately 10 million of them shared. Some clones are missing from TCRdb's copy, which holds only in-frame ones; the method was immunoSEQ multiplex PCR. For V, J and clone size, that table is used; D and trimming come from the DNA. The table includes under 150,000 clones, around 72% detected once. V lost 2 bases, J lost 6 bases, and 13 bases lay in between. The germline V gene encodes CDR1 LNHDA and CDR2 SQIVND (reference sequence). CDR3 size: 15 residues. Among the donors, all were healthy bone marrow donors.

The sequence came from a human donor in good health. The sample consisted of PBMCs. V usage is TRBV19 and J usage is TRBJ2-2; a possible D gene is TRBD1 (6 bases). CDR3 nucleotide sequence: TGTGCCAGTAGTATACCTCCACAGGGATCCGGGGAGCTGTTTTTT. Protein product: CASSIPPQGSGELFF.